The text below deals with one TCR beta chain. This sample was included in a study of Ad26.COV2.S vaccination and SARS-CoV-2 variants. Treatment in this sample: around 19 received Ad26.COV2.S at low or high dose, single or two shots; roughly five received placebo; per-sample allocation not given. The samples were gathered on day 63 after the first injection of vaccine or placebo. V lost 1 base, J lost 11 bases, and 11 bases stayed unmatched. CDR3 length: 15 residues. Germline lookup yields CDR1 KGHSH and CDR2 LQKENI. Sequenced by immunoSEQ multiplex PCR; TCRdb stores in-frame clones only, minus some. This table holds around 400,000 clones, approximately 90% found once.

Material: peripheral blood, obtained in a trial of Ad26.COV2.S vaccine versus placebo. This chain connects TRBV18 to TRBJ1-5; 7 positions match TRBD1. The TCR comes from a person between 18 and 65 years old who received the Ad26.COV2.S COVID-19 vaccine or a placebo. The CDR3 loop reads CASSPLSGRGATQHF. CDR3 DNA sequence: TGTGCCAGCTCACCACTGAGTGGCAGGGGGGCGACCCAGCATTTT.